This T cell receptor beta chain appears in the sequencing data of a study of shared clonotypes between healthy human individuals. Study findings and constraints: Researchers sampled only blood; tissue repertoires likely differ.

Sequenced by immunoSEQ multiplex PCR; TCRdb stores in-frame clones only, minus some. The table lists some 2,000,000 clones, 85% to 95% of them singletons. The donor cohort consisted entirely of Caucasian adults residing in Nashville, Tennessee. The CDR3 runs to 16 residues. Trimming pared 1 base from V and 1 base from J, leaving 11 bases between. Germline values: CDR1 SGHTA, CDR2 FQGNSA. Concerning this clone itself: Antigen specificity is unknown.

The origin of this receptor is a man younger than 35 in good health. The chain carries TRBV7-2 and TRBJ1-3, with D hard to call. The sample consisted of naive CD4+ T cells sorted from blood. Sample subset: CD45RA+ positively selected. CDR3 protein: CASSLVIQLSGNTIYF. In DNA, the CDR3 is TGTGCCAGCAGCTTAGTAATTCAGTTGTCTGGAAACACCATATATTTT.